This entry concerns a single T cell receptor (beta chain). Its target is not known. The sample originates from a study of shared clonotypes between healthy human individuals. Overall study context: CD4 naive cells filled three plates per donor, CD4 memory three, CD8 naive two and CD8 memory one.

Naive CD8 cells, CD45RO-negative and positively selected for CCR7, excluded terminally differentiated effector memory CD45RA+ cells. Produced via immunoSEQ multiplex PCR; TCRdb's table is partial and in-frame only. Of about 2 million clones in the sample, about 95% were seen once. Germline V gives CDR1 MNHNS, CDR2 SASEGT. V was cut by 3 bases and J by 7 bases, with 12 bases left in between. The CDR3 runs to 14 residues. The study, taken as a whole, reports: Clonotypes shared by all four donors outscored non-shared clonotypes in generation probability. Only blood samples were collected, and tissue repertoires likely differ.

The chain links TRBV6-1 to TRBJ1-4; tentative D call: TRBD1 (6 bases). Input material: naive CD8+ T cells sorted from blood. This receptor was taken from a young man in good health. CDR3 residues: CASSEWGRGEKLFF. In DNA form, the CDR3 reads TGTGCCAGCAGTGAGTGGGGGCGAGGTGAAAAACTGTTTTTT.